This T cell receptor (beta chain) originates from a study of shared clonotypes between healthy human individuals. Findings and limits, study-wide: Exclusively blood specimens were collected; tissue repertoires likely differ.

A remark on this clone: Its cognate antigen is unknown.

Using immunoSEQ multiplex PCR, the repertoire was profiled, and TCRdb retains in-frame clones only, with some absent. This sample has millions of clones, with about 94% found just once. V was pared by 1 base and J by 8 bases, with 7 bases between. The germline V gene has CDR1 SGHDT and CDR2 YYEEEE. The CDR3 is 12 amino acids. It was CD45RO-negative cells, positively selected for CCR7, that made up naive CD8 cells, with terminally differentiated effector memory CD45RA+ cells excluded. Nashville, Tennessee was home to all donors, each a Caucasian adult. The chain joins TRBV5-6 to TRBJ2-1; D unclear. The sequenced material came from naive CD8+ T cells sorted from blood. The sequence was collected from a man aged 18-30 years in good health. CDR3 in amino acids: CASSLLGDEQFF. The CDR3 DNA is TGTGCCAGCAGCTTGCTAGGTGATGAGCAGTTCTTC.